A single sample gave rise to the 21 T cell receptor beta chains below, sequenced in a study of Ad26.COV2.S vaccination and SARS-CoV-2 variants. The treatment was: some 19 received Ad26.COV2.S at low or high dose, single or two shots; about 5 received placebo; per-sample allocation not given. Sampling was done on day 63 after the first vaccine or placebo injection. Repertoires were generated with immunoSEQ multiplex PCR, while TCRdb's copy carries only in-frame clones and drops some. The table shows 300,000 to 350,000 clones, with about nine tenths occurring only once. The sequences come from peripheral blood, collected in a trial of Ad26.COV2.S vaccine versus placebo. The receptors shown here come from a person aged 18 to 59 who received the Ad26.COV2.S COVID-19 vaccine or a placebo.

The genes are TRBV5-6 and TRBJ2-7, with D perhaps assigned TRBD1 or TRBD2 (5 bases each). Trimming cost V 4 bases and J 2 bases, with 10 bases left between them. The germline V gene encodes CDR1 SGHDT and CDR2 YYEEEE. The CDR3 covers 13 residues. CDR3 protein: CASSPGTAYEQYV. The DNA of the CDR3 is TGTGCCAGCAGCCCCGGGACCGCCTACGAGCAGTACGTC.

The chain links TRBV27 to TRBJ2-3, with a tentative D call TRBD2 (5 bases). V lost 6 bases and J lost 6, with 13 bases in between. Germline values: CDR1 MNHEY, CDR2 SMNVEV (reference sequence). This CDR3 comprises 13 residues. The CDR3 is CASSIGSSDTQYF. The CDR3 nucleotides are TGTGCCAGCAGCATAGGGAGCTCGGATACGCAGTATTTT.

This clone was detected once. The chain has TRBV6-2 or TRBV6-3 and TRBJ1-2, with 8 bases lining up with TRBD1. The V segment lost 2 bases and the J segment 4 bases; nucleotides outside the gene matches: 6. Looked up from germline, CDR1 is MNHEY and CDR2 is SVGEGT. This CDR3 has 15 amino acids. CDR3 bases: TGTGCCAGCAGTTACACCGGGACAGGTGCCTATGGCTACACCTTC. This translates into CASSYTGTGAYGYTF.

The CDR3 nucleotides read TGTGCCAGCAGTCCCCCCCTGGAGGGGATCCCCTACGAGCAGTACGTC. Encoded protein: CASSPPLEGIPYEQYV. V is TRBV6-2 or TRBV6-3 and J is TRBJ2-7; TRBD2 is a possible D gene (6 bases). This CDR3 contains 16 residues. The V end was cut by 5 bases, the J end by 2 bases, with 19 bases between. Germline V gene sequence: CDR1 MNHEY, CDR2 SVGEGT.

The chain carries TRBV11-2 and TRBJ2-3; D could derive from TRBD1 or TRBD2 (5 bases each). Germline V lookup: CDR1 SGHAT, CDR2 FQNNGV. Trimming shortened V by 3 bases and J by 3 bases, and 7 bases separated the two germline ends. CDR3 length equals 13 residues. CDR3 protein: CASSLGVTDTQYF. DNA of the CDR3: TGTGCCAGCAGCTTGGGGGTGACAGATACGCAGTATTTT.

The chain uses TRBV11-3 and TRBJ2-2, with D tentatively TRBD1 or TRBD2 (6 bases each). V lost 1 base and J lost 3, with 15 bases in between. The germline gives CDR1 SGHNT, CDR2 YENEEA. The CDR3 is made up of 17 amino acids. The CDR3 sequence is CASSLGHGGPDTGELFF. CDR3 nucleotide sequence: TGTGCCAGCAGCTTAGGGCATGGGGGGCCGGACACCGGGGAGCTGTTTTTT.

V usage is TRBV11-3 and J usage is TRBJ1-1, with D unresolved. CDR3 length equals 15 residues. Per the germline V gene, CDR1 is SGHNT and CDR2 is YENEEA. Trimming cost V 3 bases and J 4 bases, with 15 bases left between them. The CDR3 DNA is TGTGCCAGCAGCTTGAGGTTGGGCCTCATCACTGAAGCTTTCTTT. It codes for CASSLRLGLITEAFF.

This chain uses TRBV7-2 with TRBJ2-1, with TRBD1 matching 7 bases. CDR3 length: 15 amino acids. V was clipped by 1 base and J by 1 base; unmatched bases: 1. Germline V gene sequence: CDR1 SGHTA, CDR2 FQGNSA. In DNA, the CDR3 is TGTGCCAGCAGCTTAGAGGGACAGTCCTACAATGAGCAGTTCTTC. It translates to CASSLEGQSYNEQFF.

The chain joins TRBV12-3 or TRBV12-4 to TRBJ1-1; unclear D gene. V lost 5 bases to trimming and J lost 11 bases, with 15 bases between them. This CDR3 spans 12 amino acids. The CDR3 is CASSQTLFGAFF. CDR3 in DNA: TGTGCCAGCAGTCAAACACTTTTTGGGGCTTTCTTT.

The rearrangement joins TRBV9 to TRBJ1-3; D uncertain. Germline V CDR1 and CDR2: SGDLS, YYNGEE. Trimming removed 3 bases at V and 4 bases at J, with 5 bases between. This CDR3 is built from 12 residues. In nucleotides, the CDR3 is TGTGCCAGCAGCGGGCAGGGAAACACCATATATTTT. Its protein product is CASSGQGNTIYF.

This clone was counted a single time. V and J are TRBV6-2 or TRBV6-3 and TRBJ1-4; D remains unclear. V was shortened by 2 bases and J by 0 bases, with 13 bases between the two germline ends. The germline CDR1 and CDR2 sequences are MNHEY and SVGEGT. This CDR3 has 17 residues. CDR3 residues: CASSYGLSTATNEKLFF. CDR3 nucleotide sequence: TGTGCCAGCAGTTACGGGTTGAGTACCGCAACTAATGAAAAACTGTTTTTT.

The CDR3 loop reads CASSLRTQHF. The CDR3 DNA follows: TGTGCCAGCAGCCTCCGGACCCAGCATTTT. This chain joins TRBV27 and TRBJ1-5; unclear D gene. V lost 6 bases and J 11 bases, leaving 8 bases between the germline ends. The germline CDR1 and CDR2 sequences are MNHEY and SMNVEV (reference sequence). The CDR3 contains 10 residues.

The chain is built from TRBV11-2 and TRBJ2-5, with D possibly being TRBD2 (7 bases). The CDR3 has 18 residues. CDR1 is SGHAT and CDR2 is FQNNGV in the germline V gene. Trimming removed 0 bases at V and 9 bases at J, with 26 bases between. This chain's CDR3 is CASSLEALRGGHGSSQYF. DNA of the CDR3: TGTGCCAGCAGCTTAGAAGCATTGAGGGGGGGACACGGGTCTTCCCAGTACTTC.

The chain's CDR3 is CSADSLYGYTF. The DNA of the CDR3 is TGCAGTGCTGACAGCCTCTATGGCTACACCTTC. V gene TRBV20-1 combines with J gene TRBJ1-2, with D possibly matching TRBD1 (5 bases). Trimming removed 5 bases at V and 4 bases at J, with 8 bases between. The CDR3 consists of 11 residues. Germline V gene sequence: CDR1 DFQATT, CDR2 SNEGSKA (reference sequence).

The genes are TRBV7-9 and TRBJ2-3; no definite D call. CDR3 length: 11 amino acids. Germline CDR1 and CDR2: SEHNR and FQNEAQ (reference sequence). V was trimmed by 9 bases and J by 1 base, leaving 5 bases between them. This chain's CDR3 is CASRGTDTQYF. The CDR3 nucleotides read TGTGCCAGTCGAGGCACAGATACGCAGTATTTT.

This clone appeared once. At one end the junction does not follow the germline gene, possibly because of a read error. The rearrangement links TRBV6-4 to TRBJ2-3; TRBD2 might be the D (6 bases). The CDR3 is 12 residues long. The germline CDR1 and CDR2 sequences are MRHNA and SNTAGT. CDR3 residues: CASSDPGTSNPF. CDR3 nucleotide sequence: TGTGCCAGCAGTGACCCCGGGACTTCCAATCCTTTT.

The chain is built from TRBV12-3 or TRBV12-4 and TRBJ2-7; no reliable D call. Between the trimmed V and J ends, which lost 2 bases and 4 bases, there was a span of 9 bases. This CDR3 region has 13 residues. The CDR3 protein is CASSLHPGYEQYV. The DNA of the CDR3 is TGTGCCAGCAGTTTACATCCCGGGTACGAGCAGTACGTC.

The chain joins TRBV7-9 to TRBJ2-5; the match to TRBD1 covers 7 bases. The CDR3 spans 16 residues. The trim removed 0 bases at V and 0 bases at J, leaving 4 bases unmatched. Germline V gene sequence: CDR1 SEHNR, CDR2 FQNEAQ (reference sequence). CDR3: CASSLAPGQHQETQYF. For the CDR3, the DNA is TGTGCCAGCAGCTTAGCGCCGGGACAGCACCAAGAGACCCAGTACTTC. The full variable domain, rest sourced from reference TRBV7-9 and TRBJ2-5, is DTGVSQNPRHKITKRGQNVTFRCDPISEHNRLYWYRQTLGQGPEFLTYFQNEAQLEKSRLLSDRFSAERPKGSFSTLEIQRTEQGDSAMYLCASSLAPGQHQETQYFGPGTRLLVL.

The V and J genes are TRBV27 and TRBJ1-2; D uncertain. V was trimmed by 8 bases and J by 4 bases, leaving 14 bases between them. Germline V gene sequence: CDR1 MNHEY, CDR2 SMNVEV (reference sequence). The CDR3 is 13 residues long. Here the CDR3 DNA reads TGTGCCAGCTCGTGGCGAGGTGGCTATGGCTACACCTTC. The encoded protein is CASSWRGGYGYTF.

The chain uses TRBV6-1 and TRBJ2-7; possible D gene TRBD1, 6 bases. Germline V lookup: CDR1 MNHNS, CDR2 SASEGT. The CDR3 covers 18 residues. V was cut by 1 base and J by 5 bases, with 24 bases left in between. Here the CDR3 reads CASSEVRRTGTPGDEQYF. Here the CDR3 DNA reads TGTGCCAGCAGTGAAGTTCGGCGGACCGGGACACCCGGTGACGAGCAGTACTTC.

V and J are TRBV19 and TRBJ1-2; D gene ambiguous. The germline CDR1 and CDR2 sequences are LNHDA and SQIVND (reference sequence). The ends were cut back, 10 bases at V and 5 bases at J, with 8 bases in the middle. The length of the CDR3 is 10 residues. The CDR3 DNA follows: TGTGCCACCCGGACTTATGGCTACACCTTC. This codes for CATRTYGYTF.